The following is a T cell receptor (beta chain) sequence with its context. In this sample, this clonotype turned up many times. Its antigen remains unidentified. Base qualities were left out, and no much larger clone turns up one base away. The iRepertoire nested amplicon-rescue multiplex PCR (arm-PCR) platform was used to amplify TCR alpha and beta CDR3 regions from RNA. The input for one-step reverse transcription and amplification was about 100-450 ng of tissue mRNA or PBMC total RNA. Following bead purification, Illumina adapters were added by a secondary multiplex PCR, and libraries between 200 and 400 bp were gel-purified. The libraries contained internal 6-nucleotide barcodes that were used for demultiplexing. Libraries were sequenced on an Illumina MiSeq with 2x220 or 2x250 nucleotide paired-end reads. Turning to the authors' computational methods: Paired reads were merged with FLASH 1.2.11 and aligned to the GRCh37 human genome with BWA-MEM before extracting TRA and TRB reads. V and J assignment used an IMGT-derived reference of cassette sequences and CDR3 motifs that included pseudogenes. Three-frame translation of reads was performed, and productive CDR3s were defined as those with a C...FGXG motif and no stop codons. Clonotypes were defined as unique combinations of V-J cassette pair and CDR3 amino acid sequence. Reads were filtered by Hamming distance, thresholded by each sample's sequence error rate in mapped regions. TCRdb applied fastp at Q25 and MiXCR to the public reads, then kept only in-frame beta chains. A single entry per CDR3 protein holds the most common genes and DNA from its merged rows. The V and J calls and clone size are TCRdb's, not the authors'. The sample yields roughly 100,000 distinct CDR3 sequences; around 42% were counted once. The ten largest make up roughly two fifths of the sample.

The data originate from a study of glioma-infiltrating T cells (dated by TCRdb to 2015 to 2016). For the wider study: TCR alpha- and beta-chain repertoires were sequenced from glioma tissue, non-neoplastic brain tissue and matched peripheral blood mononuclear cells. Each tissue-infiltrating repertoire was compared with the same patient's peripheral blood repertoire to measure divergence between tissue and blood T-cell populations. Three low-grade glioma patients, 7 or 8 primary glioblastoma patients and three non-glioma patients contributing non-neoplastic brain tissue were included in the paired cohort.

What the work shows at the level of the full study, not this receptor alone: Very few CDR3 sequences were shared between tissue and blood, attributed to high CDR3 diversity and limited sampling. VJ-independent divergence between tissue and blood was below expectation in non-neoplastic patients but above expectation in all gliomas, especially low-grade gliomas. Small numbers underpinned the group comparisons: several glioblastoma patients, three low-grade glioma patients and three non-neoplastic patients.

The CDR3 runs 13 residues from the cysteine to the phenylalanine. The retained sequence is limited to the CDR3, 39 bases, with the frame set at the first base. Sequences SQVTM (CDR1) and ANQGSEA (CDR2) are obtained from the germline V gene. The junction carries 11 bases between V and J, which are trimmed by 4 bases and 4 bases respectively. The chain is encoded by TRBV29-1 joined to TRBJ1-5; the best D guess is TRBD1, with 5 bases matching. What was sequenced was glioma tissue, nonneoplastic brain tissue, or PBMCs (not recorded which). The clonotype was recovered from a human donor with low-grade glioma or glioblastoma, undergoing nonglioma brain surgery, or in good health (not recorded which). The bases read TGCAGCGTTGCGGCACAGGATAATCAGCCCCAGCATTTT. It is translated as CSVAAQDNQPQHF.